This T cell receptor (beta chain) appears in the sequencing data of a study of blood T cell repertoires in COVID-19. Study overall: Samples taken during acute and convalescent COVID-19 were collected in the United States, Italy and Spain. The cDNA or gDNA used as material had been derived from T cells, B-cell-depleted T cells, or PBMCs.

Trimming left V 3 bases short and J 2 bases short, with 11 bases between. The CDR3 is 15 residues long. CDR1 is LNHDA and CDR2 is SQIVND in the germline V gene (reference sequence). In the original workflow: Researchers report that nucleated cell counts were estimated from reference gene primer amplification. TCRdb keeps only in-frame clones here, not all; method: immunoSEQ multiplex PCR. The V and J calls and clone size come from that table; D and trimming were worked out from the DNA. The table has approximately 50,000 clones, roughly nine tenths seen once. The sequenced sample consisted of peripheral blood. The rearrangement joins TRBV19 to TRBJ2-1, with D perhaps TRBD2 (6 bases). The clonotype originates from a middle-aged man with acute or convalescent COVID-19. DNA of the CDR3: TGTGCCAGTAGTATTTTGCGCGGGGCCTACAATGAGCAGTTCTTC. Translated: CASSILRGAYNEQFF. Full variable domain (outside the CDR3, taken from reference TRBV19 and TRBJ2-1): DGGITQSPKYLFRKEGQNVTLSCEQNLNHDAMYWYRQDPGQGLRLIYYSQIVNDFQKGDIAEGYSVSREKKESFPLTVTSAQKNPTAFYLCASSILRGAYNEQFFGPGTRLTVL.